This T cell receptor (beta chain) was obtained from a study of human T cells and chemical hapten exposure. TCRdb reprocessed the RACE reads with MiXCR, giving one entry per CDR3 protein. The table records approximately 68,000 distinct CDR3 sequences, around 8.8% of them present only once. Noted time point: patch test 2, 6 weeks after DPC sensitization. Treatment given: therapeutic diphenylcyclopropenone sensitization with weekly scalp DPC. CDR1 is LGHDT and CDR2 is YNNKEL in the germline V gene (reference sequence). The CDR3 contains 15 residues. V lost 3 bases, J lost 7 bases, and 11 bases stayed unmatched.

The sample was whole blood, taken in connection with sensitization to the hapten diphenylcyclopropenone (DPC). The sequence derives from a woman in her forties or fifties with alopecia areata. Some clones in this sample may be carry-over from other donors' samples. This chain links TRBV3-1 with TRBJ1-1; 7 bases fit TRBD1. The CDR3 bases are TGTGCCAGCAGCCACAAGACAGGGAATCCTAATGAAGCTTTCTTT. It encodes CASSHKTGNPNEAFF.